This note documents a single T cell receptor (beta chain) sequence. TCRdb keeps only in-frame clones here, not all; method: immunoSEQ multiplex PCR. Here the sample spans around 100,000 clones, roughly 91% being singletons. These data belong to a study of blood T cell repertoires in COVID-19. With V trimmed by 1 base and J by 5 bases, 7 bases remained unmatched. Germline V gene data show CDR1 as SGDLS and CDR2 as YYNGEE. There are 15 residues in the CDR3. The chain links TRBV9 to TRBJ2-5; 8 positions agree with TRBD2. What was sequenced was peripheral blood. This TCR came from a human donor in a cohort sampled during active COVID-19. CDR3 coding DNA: TGTGCCAGCAGCGTAACCAGCGGGGGTAGGGAGACCCAGTACTTC. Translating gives CASSVTSGGRETQYF.